This T cell receptor (beta chain) was captured by sequencing in a study of blood T cell repertoires in COVID-19. Individuals drawn from about 26 US areas were roughly 18 to 95 years old. Study processing details: Amplification from reference gene primers served as the basis for estimated nucleated cell counts. TCRdb's copy holds only in-frame clones and misses some; the assay was immunoSEQ multiplex PCR. V and J calls and clone size come straight from that table; D and trimming were deduced from the DNA. The sample includes about 150,000 clones, roughly four fifths of them seen just once. The receptor was isolated from a man aged 45 to 65 who had recovered from COVID-19. Material: PBMCs or T cells enriched from blood (not recorded which).

The CDR3 DNA is TGTGCCAGCAGCCCGGGGACAGTGGGTGGCTACACCTTC. As protein: CASSPGTVGGYTF. The J gene is TRBJ1-2, the V gene TRBV7-9, with 7 bases fitting TRBD1. Germline-derived CDR1 and CDR2 are SEHNR and FQNEAQ (reference sequence). J lost 7 bases, V lost 5 bases, and 7 bases had no gene match. CDR3 length: 13 residues.